The clone carrying this TCR beta chain was observed a few times. Antigen unknown. Terminally differentiated effector memory CD45RA+ cells were excluded from the naive CD8 cells, which were CD45RO-negative and positively selected for CCR7. V shed 5 bases and J 4 bases; nucleotides not matched to a gene: 5. CDR1 SGHTA and CDR2 FQGNSA come from the germline V gene. This CDR3 comprises 14 residues. Method: immunoSEQ multiplex PCR; TCRdb's copy keeps in-frame clones and lacks some. The sample has just over 2,000,000 clones, just under 95% seen once. This entry belongs to a study of shared clonotypes between healthy human individuals. Study-wide results and caveats: Generally, naive subsets came out with larger estimated richness than memory subsets.

The chain uses TRBV7-2 and TRBJ1-5; 7 positions match TRBD1. The source of this sequence is a man younger than 35 in good health. The specimen was naive CD8+ T cells sorted from blood. The chain's CDR3 is CASSRRGSNQPQHF. In nucleotides, the CDR3 is TGTGCCAGCAGCCGCAGGGGGAGTAATCAGCCCCAGCATTTT.